A selection of T cell receptor beta chains follows, all from one sample in a study of blood T cell repertoires in COVID-19. Assay used: immunoSEQ multiplex PCR; TCRdb lists only in-frame clones, some missing. The data hold about 220,000 clones, with 82% observed a single time. Input material: peripheral blood. These receptors were obtained from a woman between 70 and 85 years old with acute or convalescent COVID-19. Each CDR3 is given without its conserved first and last residue. Fields, in order: V gene, J gene, CDR3 protein.

TRBV30	TRBJ2-5	AWDTAGAQY
TRBV9	TRBJ1-5	ASSVAATVDQPQH
TRBV6-5	TRBJ1-4	ASSTGGGNEKLF
TRBV11-2	TRBJ1-1	ASSKRTGLTEAF
TRBV6-5	TRBJ2-7	ASSWTSGGREQY
TRBV5-8	TRBJ1-1	ASSRSLTGTEAF
TRBV10-3	TRBJ1-4	AISGGTGVANEKLF
TRBV9	TRBJ1-6	ASRVGPGNSPLH
TRBV4-3	TRBJ2-2	ASSREIPGPGELF
TRBV6-5	TRBJ1-2	ASSYRGDRDNYGYT
TRBV5-1	TRBJ2-5	ASRRGDQETQY
TRBV3-1/TRBV3-2	TRBJ1-1	ASSQDRVTEAF
TRBV5-1	TRBJ2-1	ASSHGAYNEQF
TRBV10-3	TRBJ1-1	AISPDRTNTEAF
TRBV7-9	TRBJ1-3	ASSRTGEAGNTIY
TRBV6-2/TRBV6-3	TRBJ2-2	ASSYVQTANTGELF
TRBV7-8	TRBJ2-7	ASSFAGTSAPYEQY
TRBV4-1	TRBJ2-2	ASSQPWYGEVTGELF
TRBV6-6	TRBJ2-5	ASSRTAQETQY
TRBV27	TRBJ1-6	ASSFAGNNSPLH
TRBV14	TRBJ1-1	ASSRQTGSTEAF
TRBV7-8	TRBJ1-4	ASSPIVGTGDEKLF